This paragraph covers one T cell receptor beta chain sequence. Its antigen is unknown. Reverse transcription of 0.5 to 1 ug RNA used random hexamers. Amplification of TCR beta CDR3 used immunoSEQ multiplex PCR across 54 Vbeta and 13 Jbeta. TCRdb independently ran MiXCR on the immunoSEQ multiplex PCR reads; one entry per CDR3 protein. The sample has approximately 220,000 distinct CDR3 sequences, approximately 95% seen once. The data originate from a study of CD8 T cells in Susac syndrome. The study, taken as a whole, reports: Only a relatively small number of individuals were included in the TCR sequencing and HLA analysis.

Peripheral blood CD8+ and CD4+ T cells were profiled by TCR beta sequencing. This CDR3 has 14 amino acids. Trimming removed 7 bases from V and 5 bases from J; junction bases left unmatched: 10. The chain links TRBV12-3 or TRBV12-4 to TRBJ2-7; TRBD2 agrees at 8 bases. The sequencing sample was made of CD4+ T cells from PBMCs. This clonotype was sampled from a human donor with multiple sclerosis. The CDR3: CASTVSGTGHEQYF. The CDR3 DNA reads TGTGCCAGCACCGTTAGCGGGACGGGCCACGAGCAGTACTTC.